The source of this TCR beta chain is a study of regulatory T cells in long-lasting Graves disease. Noted time point: persistent/refractory GD, antithyroid drugs over 5 years with positive TRAb. Extracted PBMC RNA gave rise to the TCR library. From an endocrinology department in Xi'an, China, came the patients. This clonotype was seen only a few times. The antigen remains undetermined. Study conclusions and caveats: Among persistent patients, a larger number of public clonotypes were shared (about 3,000) than among newly diagnosed patients (roughly 1,000). TRBV28, TRBJ1-2 and TRBJ2-5 emerged as the favored segments in persistent disease.

There are 12 residues in the CDR3. Germline-derived CDR1 and CDR2 are DFQATT and SNEGSKA (reference sequence). V gave up 6 bases and J gave up 1 base, with 9 bases separating them. Building of the TCR beta libraries involved iRepertoire HTBI primers and Arm-PCR of CDR3 regions. Methods used by the authors: Analysis of the samples identified roughly 62 TRBV and 14 TRBJ segments. TCRdb reprocessed the multiplex PCR reads via MiXCR and lists one record per CDR3 protein. The V and J calls come from TCRdb's annotation, not from the publication. Of hundreds of thousands of distinct CDR3 sequences listed, roughly 20% are singletons.

The sequences come from peripheral blood mononuclear cells (PBMCs), collected when the disease was refractory, from a patient treated with antithyroid drugs. The receptor was derived from a female donor with Graves disease. This chain links TRBV20-1 with TRBJ1-2, with no clear D. The CDR3 DNA follows: TGCAGTGCCCTGACGGGTAACTATGGCTACACCTTC. This gives the protein CSALTGNYGYTF.